A selection of T cell receptor beta chains follows, all from one sample in a study of CD8 T cells in Susac syndrome. TCRdb recomputed calls from the immunoSEQ multiplex PCR reads with MiXCR, one row per CDR3 protein. This table holds about 400,000 distinct CDR3 sequences, approximately 85% found once. Material for sequencing was CD8+ T cells from PBMCs. Every receptor here comes from a human donor with multiple sclerosis. The CDR3 runs from the conserved cysteine through the conserved F or W. The D gene is left open where the match is weak. Size values are once, few and many counts, or a class for expanded clones, and some rows have none.

CDR3 length	clone size	D gene	V gene	J gene	CDR3 protein	CDR3 DNA
16	.	TRBD1	TRBV13	TRBJ2-7	CASSFISGTGVYEQYF	TGTGCCAGCAGCTTTATTTCCGGGACAGGGGTTTACGAGCAGTACTTC
15	.	.	TRBV4-1	TRBJ2-2	CASSQEPGDTGELFF	TGCGCCAGCAGCCAAGAACCAGGGGACACCGGGGAGCTGTTTTTT
16	.	.	TRBV3-1	TRBJ2-7	CASSPPRPEAGGEQYF	TGTGCCAGCAGCCCTCCTCGACCTGAGGCAGGCGGCGAGCAGTACTTC
13	once	.	TRBV7-6	TRBJ2-1	CASSSQVLSEQFF	TGTGCCAGCAGCTCACAGGTTCTCAGTGAGCAGTTCTTC
10	.	.	TRBV7-2	TRBJ2-7	CASAGVEQYF	TGTGCCAGCGCAGGGGTCGAGCAGTACTTC
13	.	.	TRBV7-8	TRBJ2-5	CASSVGRKETQYF	TGTGCCAGCAGCGTCGGGCGTAAAGAGACCCAGTACTTC
14	.	TRBD1	TRBV30	TRBJ1-5	CAWSGRQGYQPQHF	TGTGCCTGGAGCGGTCGACAGGGCTATCAGCCCCAGCATTTT
17	.	.	TRBV21-1	TRBJ2-7	CASSKGLAGGPAYEQYF	TGTGCCAGCAGCAAAGGACTAGCGGGAGGGCCGGCCTACGAGCAGTACTTC
16	.	TRBD2	TRBV19	TRBJ2-3	CASSIHSGSPTDTQYF	TGTGCCAGTAGTATCCATAGCGGGAGTCCCACAGATACGCAGTATTTT
16	once	.	TRBV7-9	TRBJ2-2	CASSFSKDRNTGELFF	TGTGCCAGCAGCTTTTCCAAGGACAGGAACACCGGGGAGCTGTTTTTT